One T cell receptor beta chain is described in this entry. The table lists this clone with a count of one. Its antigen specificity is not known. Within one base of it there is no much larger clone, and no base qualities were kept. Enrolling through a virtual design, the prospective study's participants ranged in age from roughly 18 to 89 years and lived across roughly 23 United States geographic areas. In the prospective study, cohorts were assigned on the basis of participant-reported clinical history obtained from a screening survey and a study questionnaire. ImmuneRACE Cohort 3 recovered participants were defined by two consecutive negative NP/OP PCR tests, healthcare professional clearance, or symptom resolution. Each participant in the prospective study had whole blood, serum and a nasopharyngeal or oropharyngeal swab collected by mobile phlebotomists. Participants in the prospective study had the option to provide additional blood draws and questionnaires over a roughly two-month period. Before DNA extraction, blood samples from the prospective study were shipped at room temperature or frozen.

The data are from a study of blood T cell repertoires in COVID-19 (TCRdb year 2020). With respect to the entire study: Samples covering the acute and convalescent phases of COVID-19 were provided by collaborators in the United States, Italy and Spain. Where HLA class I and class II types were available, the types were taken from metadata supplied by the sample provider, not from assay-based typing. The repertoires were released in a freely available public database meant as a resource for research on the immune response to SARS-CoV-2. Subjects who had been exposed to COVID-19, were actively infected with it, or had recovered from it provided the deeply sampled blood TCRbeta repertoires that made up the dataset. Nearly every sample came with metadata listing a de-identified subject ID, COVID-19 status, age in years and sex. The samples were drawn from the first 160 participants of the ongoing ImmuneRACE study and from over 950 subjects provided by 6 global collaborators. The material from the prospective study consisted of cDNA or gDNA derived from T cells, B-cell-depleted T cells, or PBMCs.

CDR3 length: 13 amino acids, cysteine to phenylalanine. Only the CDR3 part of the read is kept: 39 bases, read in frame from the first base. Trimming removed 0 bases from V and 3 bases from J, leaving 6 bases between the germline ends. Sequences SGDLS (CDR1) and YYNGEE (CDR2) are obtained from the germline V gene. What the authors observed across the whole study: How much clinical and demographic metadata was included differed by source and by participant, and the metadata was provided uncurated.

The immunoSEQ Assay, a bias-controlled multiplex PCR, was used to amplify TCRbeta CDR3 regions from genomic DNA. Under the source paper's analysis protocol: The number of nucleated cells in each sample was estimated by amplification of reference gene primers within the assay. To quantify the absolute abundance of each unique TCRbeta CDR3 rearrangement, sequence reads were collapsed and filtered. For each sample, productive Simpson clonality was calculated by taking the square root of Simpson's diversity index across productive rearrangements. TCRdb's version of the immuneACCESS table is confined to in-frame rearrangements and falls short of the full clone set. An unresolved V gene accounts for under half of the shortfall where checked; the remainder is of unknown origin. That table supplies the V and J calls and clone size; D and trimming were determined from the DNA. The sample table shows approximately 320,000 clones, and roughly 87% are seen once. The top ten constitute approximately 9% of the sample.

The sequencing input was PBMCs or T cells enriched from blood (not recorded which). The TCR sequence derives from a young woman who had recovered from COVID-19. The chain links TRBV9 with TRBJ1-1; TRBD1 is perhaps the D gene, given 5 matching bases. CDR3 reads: CASSVAGYTEAFF. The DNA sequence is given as TGTGCCAGCAGCGTAGCAGGGTACACTGAAGCTTTCTTT. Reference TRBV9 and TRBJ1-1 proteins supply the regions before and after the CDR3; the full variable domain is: DSGVTQTPKHLITATGQRVTLRCSPRSGDLSVYWYQQSLDQGLQFLIQYYNGEERAKGNILERFSAQQFPDLHSELNLSSLELGDSALYFCASSVAGYTEAFFGQGTRLTVV.